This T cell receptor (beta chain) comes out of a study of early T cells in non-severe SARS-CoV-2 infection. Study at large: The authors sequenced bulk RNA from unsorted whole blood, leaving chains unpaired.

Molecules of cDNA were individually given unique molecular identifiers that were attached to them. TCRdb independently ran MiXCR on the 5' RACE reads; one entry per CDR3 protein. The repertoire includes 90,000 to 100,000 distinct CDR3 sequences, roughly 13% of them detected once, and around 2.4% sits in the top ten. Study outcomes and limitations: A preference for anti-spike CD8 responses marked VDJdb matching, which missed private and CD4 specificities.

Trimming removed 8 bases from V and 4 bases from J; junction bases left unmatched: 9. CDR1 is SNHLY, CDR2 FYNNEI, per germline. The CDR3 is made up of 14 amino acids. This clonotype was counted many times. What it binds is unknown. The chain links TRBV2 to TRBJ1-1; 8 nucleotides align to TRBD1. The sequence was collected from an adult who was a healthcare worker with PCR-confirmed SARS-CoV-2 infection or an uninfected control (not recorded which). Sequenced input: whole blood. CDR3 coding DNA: TGTGCCAGCCGCCGGACAGGGCCGAGCACTGAAGCTTTCTTT. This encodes CASRRTGPSTEAFF.